This TCR beta chain came from a study of shared clonotypes between healthy human individuals. Study at large: The cohort comprised a couple of women and a few men. Their ages spanned 18 to 49 years.

CDR3 length: 15 residues. CDR1 and CDR2 (germline): SGHRS, YFSETQ. V gave up 0 bases and J gave up 4 bases, with 10 bases separating them. Study-level findings and limits: It was the non-shared clonotypes that had lower generation probabilities than clonotypes shared by all four donors.

Of note for this clone: What it binds is unknown.

Authors' data handling: Junction-only sequences without quality scores were provided by ImmunoSEQ, so filtering was different. Libraries were prepared by immunoSEQ multiplex PCR; TCRdb keeps only in-frame clonotypes and omits some of them. The D gene and trimming were derived from the DNA, and the V and J assignments and clone size from that table. Here the sample spans 2.3 million or so clones, just over 90% being singletons. The sequence came from a man between 18 and 29 years old in good health. Some clones in this sample may be carry-over from other donors' samples. This chain connects TRBV5-1 to TRBJ2-2, with a possible D match to TRBD1 (6 bases). The specimen sequenced was naive CD4+ T cells from PBMCs. Subset meaning: CD45RA+ positively selected. CDR3 in amino acids: CASSLAVQGTGELFF. The CDR3 region has the DNA TGCGCCAGCAGCTTGGCCGTACAGGGCACCGGGGAGCTGTTTTTT.